This TCR beta chain was profiled in a study of blood T cell repertoires in COVID-19. Looking at the study overall: The United States, Italy and Spain supplied acute and convalescent COVID-19 samples. T cells, B-cell-depleted T cells, or PBMCs supplied cDNA or gDNA.

V lost 5 bases and J lost 1; bases outside the gene matches: 11. CDR1 and CDR2 from the germline V gene are MDHEN and SYDVKM. This CDR3 comprises 17 residues. How the authors handled the data: Amplification from reference gene primers served as the basis for estimated nucleated cell counts. This table comes from immunoSEQ multiplex PCR, and its TCRdb copy is limited to in-frame clones, with some not included. Clone size and the V and J calls come from that table; the DNA yielded D and trimming. The data contain 200,000 to 250,000 clones, 60% to 85% of them singletons. Sequenced material: peripheral blood. This clonotype was sampled from a woman between 65 and 79 years old with acute or convalescent COVID-19. The chain recombines TRBV28 with TRBJ1-3; 7 nucleotides align to TRBD1. This CDR3 is CASSGTGTVRSGNTIYF. The CDR3 coding sequence is TGTGCCAGCAGTGGCACCGGGACAGTGAGATCTGGAAACACCATATATTTT.